This T cell receptor beta chain stems from a study of blood T cell repertoires in COVID-19. Turning to the study itself: Whether acute or convalescent, the COVID-19 samples came from the United States, Italy and Spain.

Germline CDR1 reads ENHRY; CDR2 reads SYGVKD. The CDR3 sequence is 14 residues long. The V and J ends lost 6 bases and 1 base respectively, with 13 bases between them. Original handling: Estimation of nucleated cell counts relied on the amplification of reference gene primers. Using immunoSEQ multiplex PCR, the repertoire was profiled, and TCRdb retains in-frame clones only, with some absent. D and trimming were read from the DNA, whereas the V and J calls and clone size are those reported in that table. Of about 170,000 clones listed, roughly 87% are singletons. Participants were aged about 18 to 89 years from approximately 25 US areas.

Sample: PBMCs or T cells enriched from blood (not recorded which). This receptor was obtained from a human donor with acute COVID-19. The donor label of this sample is uncertain. The chain is built from TRBV10-3 and TRBJ2-7; the D gene is possibly TRBD1 (7 bases). The CDR3 protein is CAIRGGTESYEQYF. The CDR3, as DNA: TGTGCCATCAGGGGCGGGACAGAATCCTACGAGCAGTACTTC.